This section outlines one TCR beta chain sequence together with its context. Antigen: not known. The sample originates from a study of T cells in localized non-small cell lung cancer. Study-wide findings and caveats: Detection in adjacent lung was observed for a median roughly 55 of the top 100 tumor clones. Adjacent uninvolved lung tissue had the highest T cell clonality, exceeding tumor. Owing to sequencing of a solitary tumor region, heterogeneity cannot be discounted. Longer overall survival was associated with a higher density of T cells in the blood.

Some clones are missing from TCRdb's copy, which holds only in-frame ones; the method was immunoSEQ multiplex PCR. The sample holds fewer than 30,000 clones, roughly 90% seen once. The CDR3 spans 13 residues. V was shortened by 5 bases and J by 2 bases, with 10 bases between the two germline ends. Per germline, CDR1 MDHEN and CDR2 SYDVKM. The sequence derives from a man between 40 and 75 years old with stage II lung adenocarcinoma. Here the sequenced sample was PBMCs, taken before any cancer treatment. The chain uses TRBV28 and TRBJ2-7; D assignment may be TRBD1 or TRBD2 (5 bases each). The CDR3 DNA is TGTGCCAGCAGTCCGGGGCCGGCCTACGAGCAGTACTTC. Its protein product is CASSPGPAYEQYF.